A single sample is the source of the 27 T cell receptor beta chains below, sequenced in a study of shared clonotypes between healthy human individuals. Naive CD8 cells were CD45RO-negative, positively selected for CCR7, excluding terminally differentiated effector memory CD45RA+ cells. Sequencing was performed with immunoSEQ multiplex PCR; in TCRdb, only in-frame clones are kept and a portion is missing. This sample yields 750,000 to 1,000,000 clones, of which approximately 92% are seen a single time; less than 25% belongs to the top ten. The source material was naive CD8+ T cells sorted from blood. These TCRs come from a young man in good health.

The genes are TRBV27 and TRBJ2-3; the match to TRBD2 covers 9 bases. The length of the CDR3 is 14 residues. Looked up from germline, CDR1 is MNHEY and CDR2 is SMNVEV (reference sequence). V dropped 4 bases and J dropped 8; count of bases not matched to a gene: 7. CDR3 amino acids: CASSYSGSGVTQYF. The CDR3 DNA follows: TGTGCCAGCAGTTATAGCGGGAGTGGTGTTACGCAGTATTTT.

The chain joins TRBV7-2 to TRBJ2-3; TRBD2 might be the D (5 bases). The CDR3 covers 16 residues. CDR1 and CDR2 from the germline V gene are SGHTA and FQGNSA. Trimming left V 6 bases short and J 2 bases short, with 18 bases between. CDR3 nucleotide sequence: TGTGCCAGCAGGCTCTCGGCGCTAGCAGACACAGATACGCAGTATTTT. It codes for CASRLSALADTDTQYF.

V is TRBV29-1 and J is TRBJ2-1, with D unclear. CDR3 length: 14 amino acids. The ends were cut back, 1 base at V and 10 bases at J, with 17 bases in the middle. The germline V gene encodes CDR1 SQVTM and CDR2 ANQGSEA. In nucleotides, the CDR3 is TGCAGCGTTGAAGGGTCACTCCGGGCCGTGGAGCAGTTCTTC. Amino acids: CSVEGSLRAVEQFF.

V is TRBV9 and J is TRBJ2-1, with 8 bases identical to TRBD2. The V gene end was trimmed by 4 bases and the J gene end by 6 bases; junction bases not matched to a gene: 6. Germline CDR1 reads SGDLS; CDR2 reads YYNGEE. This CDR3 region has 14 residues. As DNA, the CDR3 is TGTGCCAGCAGCCAGAGCGGGAGCTCCAATGAGCAGTTCTTC. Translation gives CASSQSGSSNEQFF. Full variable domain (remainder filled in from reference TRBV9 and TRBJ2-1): DSGVTQTPKHLITATGQRVTLRCSPRSGDLSVYWYQQSLDQGLQFLIQYYNGEERAKGNILERFSAQQFPDLHSELNLSSLELGDSALYFCASSQSGSSNEQFFGPGTRLTVL.

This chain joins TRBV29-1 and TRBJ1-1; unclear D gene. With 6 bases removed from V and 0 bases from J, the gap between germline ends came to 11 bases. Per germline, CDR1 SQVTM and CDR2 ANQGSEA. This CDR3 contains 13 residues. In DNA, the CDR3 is TGCAGCGTCGGAGACTTCTTGAACACTGAAGCTTTCTTT. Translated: CSVGDFLNTEAFF.

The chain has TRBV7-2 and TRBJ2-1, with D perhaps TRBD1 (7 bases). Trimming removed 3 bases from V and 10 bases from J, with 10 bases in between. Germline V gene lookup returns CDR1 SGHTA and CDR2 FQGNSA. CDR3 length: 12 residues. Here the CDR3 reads CASSLGGQEQFF. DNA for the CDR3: TGTGCCAGCAGCTTGGGGGGACAGGAGCAGTTCTTC.

CDR3 nucleotides: TGCGCCAGCAGCCAAGAAAGGACAGGGGGCTCCTACGAGCAGTACTTC. Translated: CASSQERTGGSYEQYF. The rearrangement uses TRBV4-3 and TRBJ2-7; 10 bases map to TRBD1. CDR1 is LGHNA and CDR2 is YSLEER in the germline V gene. CDR3 length: 16 residues. V gave up 0 bases and J gave up 0 bases; unmatched junction bases: 2.

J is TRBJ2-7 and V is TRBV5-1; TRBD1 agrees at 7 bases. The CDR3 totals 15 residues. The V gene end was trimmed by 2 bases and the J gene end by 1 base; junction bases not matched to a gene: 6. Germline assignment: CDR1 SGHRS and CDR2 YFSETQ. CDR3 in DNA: TGCGCCAGCAGCTTATCCGGGACAGAATCCTACGAGCAGTACTTC. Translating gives CASSLSGTESYEQYF. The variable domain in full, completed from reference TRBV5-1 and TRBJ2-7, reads KAGVTQTPRYLIKTRGQQVTLSCSPISGHRSVSWYQQTPGQGLQFLFEYFSETQRNKGNFPGRFSGRQFSNSRSEMNVSTLELGDSALYLCASSLSGTESYEQYFGPGTRLTVT.

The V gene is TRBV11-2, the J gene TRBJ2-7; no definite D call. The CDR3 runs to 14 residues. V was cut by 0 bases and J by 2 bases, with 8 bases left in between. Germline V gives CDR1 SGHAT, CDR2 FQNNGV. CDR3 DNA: TGTGCCAGCAGCTTAGAGGCAGCCACCTACGAGCAGTACTTC. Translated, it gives CASSLEAATYEQYF.

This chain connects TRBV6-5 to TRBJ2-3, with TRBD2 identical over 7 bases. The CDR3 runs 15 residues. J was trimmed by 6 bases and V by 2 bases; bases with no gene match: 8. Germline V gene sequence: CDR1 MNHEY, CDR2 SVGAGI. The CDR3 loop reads CASSYLGGGLDTQYF. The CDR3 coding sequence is TGTGCCAGCAGTTACCTTGGGGGAGGGCTTGATACGCAGTATTTT.

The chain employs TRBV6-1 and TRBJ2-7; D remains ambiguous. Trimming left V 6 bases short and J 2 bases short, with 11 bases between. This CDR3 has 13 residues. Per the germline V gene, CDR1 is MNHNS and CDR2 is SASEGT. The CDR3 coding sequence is TGTGCCAGCAGATCACACGGAACCTACGAGCAGTACTTC. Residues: CASRSHGTYEQYF.

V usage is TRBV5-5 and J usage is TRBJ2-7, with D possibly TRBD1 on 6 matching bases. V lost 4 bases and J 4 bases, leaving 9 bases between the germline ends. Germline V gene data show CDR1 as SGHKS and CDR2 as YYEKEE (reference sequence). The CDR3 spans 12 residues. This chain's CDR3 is CASSATGYEQYF. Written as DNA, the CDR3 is TGTGCCAGCAGCGCAACAGGGTACGAGCAGTACTTC.

CDR3 sequence reads: CASIGVRSYEQYF. As DNA, the CDR3 is TGTGCCAGCATAGGCGTTCGCTCCTACGAGCAGTACTTC. J is TRBJ2-7 and V is TRBV28, with unresolved D. The CDR3 has 13 amino acids. Germline V gives CDR1 MDHEN, CDR2 SYDVKM. The V end was cut by 7 bases, the J end by 0 bases, with 10 bases between. Full variable domain (remainder filled in from reference TRBV28 and TRBJ2-7): DVKVTQSSRYLVKRTGEKVFLECVQDMDHENMFWYRQDPGLGLRLIYFSYDVKMKEKGDIPEGYSVSREKKERFSLILESASTNQTSMYLCASIGVRSYEQYFGPGTRLTVT.

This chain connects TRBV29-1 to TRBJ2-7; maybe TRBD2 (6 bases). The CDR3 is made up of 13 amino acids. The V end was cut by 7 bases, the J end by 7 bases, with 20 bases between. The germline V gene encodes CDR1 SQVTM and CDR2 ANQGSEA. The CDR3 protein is CSARGGARFEQYF. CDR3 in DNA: TGCAGCGCCAGAGGAGGGGCGCGGTTTGAGCAGTACTTC.

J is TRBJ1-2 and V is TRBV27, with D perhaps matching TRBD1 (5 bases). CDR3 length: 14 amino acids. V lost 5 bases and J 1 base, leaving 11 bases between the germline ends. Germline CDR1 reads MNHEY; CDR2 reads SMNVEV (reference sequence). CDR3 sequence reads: CASSPPDINYGYTF. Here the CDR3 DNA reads TGTGCCAGCAGTCCCCCGGACATTAACTATGGCTACACCTTC.

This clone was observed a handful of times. CDR3 DNA sequence: TGTGCCAGCAGCCTCCCAGCGTCGTACGAGCAGTACTTC. It yields the protein CASSLPASYEQYF. The chain uses TRBV13 and TRBJ2-7; D not resolved. Deletions cut 5 bases from V and 4 bases from J, with 12 bases between. Germline V gene lookup returns CDR1 PRHDT and CDR2 FYEKMQ (reference sequence). The CDR3 consists of 13 residues.

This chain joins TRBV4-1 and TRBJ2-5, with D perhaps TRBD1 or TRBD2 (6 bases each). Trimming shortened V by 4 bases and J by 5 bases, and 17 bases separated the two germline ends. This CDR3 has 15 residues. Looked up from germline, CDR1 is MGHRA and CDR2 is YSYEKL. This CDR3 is CASSPSEGVGETQYF. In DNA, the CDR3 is TGCGCCAGCAGCCCCTCGGAGGGGGTAGGGGAGACCCAGTACTTC.

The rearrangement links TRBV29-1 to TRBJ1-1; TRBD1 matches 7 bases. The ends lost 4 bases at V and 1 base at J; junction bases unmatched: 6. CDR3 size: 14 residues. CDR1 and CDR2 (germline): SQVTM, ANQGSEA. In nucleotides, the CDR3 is TGCAGCGTTGTTCCGACAGGGAGGAACACTGAAGCTTTCTTT. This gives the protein CSVVPTGRNTEAFF.

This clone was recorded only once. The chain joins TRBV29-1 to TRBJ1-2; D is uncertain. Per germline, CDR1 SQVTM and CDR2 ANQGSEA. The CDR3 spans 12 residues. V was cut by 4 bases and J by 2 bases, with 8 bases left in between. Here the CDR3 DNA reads TGCAGCGTTGCAGGCAGGAACTATGGCTACACCTTC. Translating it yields CSVAGRNYGYTF.

The CDR3 spells CASSFLAGESDTQYF. The CDR3 nucleotides read TGTGCCAGCAGCTTTCTAGCGGGAGAATCAGATACGCAGTATTTT. The V gene is TRBV7-8, the J gene TRBJ2-3; 10 nucleotides agree with TRBD2. Per the germline V gene, CDR1 is SGHVS and CDR2 is FQNEAQ. The CDR3 length is 15 residues. Trimming removed 3 bases from V and 4 bases from J; junction bases left unmatched: 4.

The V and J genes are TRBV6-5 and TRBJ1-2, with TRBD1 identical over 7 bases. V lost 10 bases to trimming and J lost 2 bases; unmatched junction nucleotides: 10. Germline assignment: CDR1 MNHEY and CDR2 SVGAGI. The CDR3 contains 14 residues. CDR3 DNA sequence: TGTGCCACCTCTCCAATACAGGGGAACTATGGCTACACCTTC. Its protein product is CATSPIQGNYGYTF.

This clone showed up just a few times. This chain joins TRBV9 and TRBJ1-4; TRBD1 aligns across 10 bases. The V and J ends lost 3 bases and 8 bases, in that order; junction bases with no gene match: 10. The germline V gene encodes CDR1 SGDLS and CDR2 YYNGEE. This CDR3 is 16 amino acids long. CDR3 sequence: CASSATGGAGQEKLFF. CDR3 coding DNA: TGTGCCAGCAGCGCGACAGGGGGCGCAGGGCAAGAAAAACTGTTTTTT.

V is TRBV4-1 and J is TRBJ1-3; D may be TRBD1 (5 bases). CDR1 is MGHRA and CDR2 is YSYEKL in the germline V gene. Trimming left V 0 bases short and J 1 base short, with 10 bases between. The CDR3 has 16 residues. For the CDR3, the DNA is TGCGCCAGCAGCCAAGAAATGGGGGGTTCTGGAAACACCATATATTTT. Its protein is CASSQEMGGSGNTIYF.

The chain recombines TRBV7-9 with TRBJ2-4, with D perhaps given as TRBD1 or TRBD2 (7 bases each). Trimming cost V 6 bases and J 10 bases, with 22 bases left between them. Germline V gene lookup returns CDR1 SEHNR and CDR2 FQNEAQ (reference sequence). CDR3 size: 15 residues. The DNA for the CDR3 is TGTGCCAGCAGGCCCCCGGGGGGACAGTCTTTAATTCAGTACTTC. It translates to CASRPPGGQSLIQYF.

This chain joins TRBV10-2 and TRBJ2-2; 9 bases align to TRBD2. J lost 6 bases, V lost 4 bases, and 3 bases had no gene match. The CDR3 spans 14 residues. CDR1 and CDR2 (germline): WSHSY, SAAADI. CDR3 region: CASSGSGSSGELFF. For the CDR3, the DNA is TGCGCCAGCAGTGGTAGCGGGAGTTCCGGGGAGCTGTTTTTT.

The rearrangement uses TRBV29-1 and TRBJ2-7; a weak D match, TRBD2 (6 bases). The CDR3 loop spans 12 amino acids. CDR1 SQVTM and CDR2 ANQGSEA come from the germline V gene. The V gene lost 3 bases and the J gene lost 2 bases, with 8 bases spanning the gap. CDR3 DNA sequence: TGCAGCGTTGATACGGGAGCCTACGAGCAGTACTTC. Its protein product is CSVDTGAYEQYF.

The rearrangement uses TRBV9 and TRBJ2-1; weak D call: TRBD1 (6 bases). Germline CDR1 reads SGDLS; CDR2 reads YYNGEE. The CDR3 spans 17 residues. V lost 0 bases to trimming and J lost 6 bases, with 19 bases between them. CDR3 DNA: TGTGCCAGCAGCGTAGGGCAGGGGTATCTAGCCCTCAATGAGCAGTTCTTC. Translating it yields CASSVGQGYLALNEQFF. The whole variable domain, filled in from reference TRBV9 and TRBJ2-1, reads DSGVTQTPKHLITATGQRVTLRCSPRSGDLSVYWYQQSLDQGLQFLIQYYNGEERAKGNILERFSAQQFPDLHSELNLSSLELGDSALYFCASSVGQGYLALNEQFFGPGTRLTVL.